The present TCR beta chain was sequenced within a study of cytomegalovirus exposure and HLA in healthy donors. The trim removed 3 bases at V and 2 bases at J, leaving 1 base unmatched. From germline, CDR1 is SGHRS and CDR2 YFSETQ. The CDR3 contains 15 residues. This clone came up once. Its specificity is not known. Study conclusions and caveats: Prediction of most subjects' HLA-A and HLA-B alleles by TCR beta sequences was reportedly accurate.

The PCR had 60 Vbeta and 13 Jbeta primers. As handled by the study authors: In a later analysis, of 80 million to 90 million unique beta chains, roughly 10 million appeared in at least two donors. Only in-frame clones appear in the TCRdb table, and some are missing; sequencing was by immunoSEQ multiplex PCR. That table supplies the V and J calls and clone size; D and trimming were determined from the DNA. The sample comprises more than 95,000 clones, about 71% of which are singletons, and approximately 3.5% rests with the top ten. As for the donors, each was a healthy bone marrow donor. Sampled while nominally healthy, donors likely had unrecorded immune exposures.

This receptor was taken from a woman between 45 and 65 years old in good health and CMV-seronegative. This sequence joins TRBV5-1 and TRBJ2-1; TRBD2 agrees at 11 bases. The specimen sequenced was PBMCs. This chain's CDR3 is CASSSTSGAYNEQFF. CDR3 DNA: TGCGCCAGCAGCTCGACTAGCGGGGCCTACAATGAGCAGTTCTTC.